One and the same sample provided the 30 T cell receptor beta chains below, sequenced in a study of T-cell memory formation after mild COVID-19. TCRdb re-derived calls from the 5' RACE reads in MiXCR, one entry per CDR3 protein. The sample comprises 300,000 to 400,000 distinct CDR3 sequences, less than 20% of which are singletons, and approximately 20% rests with the top ten. Sequenced material: PBMCs or a T cell subset sorted from them (not recorded which). The receptors shown here come from a man between 18 and 35 years old who had mild COVID-19 (a few samples of this study predate the infection). Cell type and time point are not known.

This chain's CDR3 is CASSESAGRQETQYF. The CDR3 DNA reads TGTGCCAGCAGTGAATCAGCGGGGAGGCAAGAGACCCAGTACTTC. The V call is TRBV6-1, the J call TRBJ2-5; 7 nucleotides agree with TRBD2. The CDR3 contains 15 residues. The V and J ends lost 2 bases and 2 bases, in that order; junction bases with no gene match: 5. CDR1 is MNHNS and CDR2 is SASEGT in the germline V gene.

This clonotype was recorded a few times. CDR3 in DNA: TGTGCCAGCAGCCAGGGGGCGGCGGGGGAAGAGACCCAGTACTTC. It specifies CASSQGAAGEETQYF. The chain joins TRBV7-9 to TRBJ2-5; TRBD1 is a possible D gene (8 bases). Deletions cut 5 bases from V and 3 bases from J, with 16 bases between. The germline V gene encodes CDR1 SEHNR and CDR2 FQNEAQ (reference sequence). The CDR3 sequence is 15 residues long.

The chain links TRBV15 to TRBJ2-3, with D possibly being TRBD2 (5 bases). V lost 4 bases to trimming and J lost 3 bases, with 5 bases between them. CDR1 is LNHNV, CDR2 YYDKDF, per germline (reference sequence). This CDR3 is built from 12 residues. In DNA, the CDR3 is TGTGCCACCAGCACGGGGACAGATACGCAGTATTTT. It is translated as CATSTGTDTQYF.

The chain recombines TRBV6-1 with TRBJ2-7; TRBD1 agrees at 7 bases. CDR1 is MNHNS, CDR2 SASEGT, per germline. CDR3 size: 13 residues. V lost 6 bases, J lost 5 bases, and 7 bases stayed unmatched. The CDR3 sequence: CASSRDRDDEQYF. The CDR3 DNA is TGTGCCAGCAGCCGGGACAGAGACGACGAGCAGTACTTC.

The J gene is TRBJ2-7, the V gene TRBV4-3; a weak D match, TRBD2 (6 bases). V dropped 3 bases and J dropped 4 bases, with 22 bases sitting between them. The CDR3 is 17 residues long. Germline V gives CDR1 LGHNA, CDR2 YSLEER. The CDR3 loop reads CASSQADGGRNPYEQYF. The CDR3 DNA sequence: TGCGCCAGCAGCCAGGCGGATGGAGGGAGAAACCCTTACGAGCAGTACTTC.

The rearrangement uses TRBV27 and TRBJ2-6; no clear D. Germline V lookup: CDR1 MNHEY, CDR2 SMNVEV (reference sequence). The V end was cut by 4 bases, the J end by 0 bases, with 10 bases between. CDR3 length: 16 amino acids. CDR3 in DNA: TGTGCCAGCAGTTCAGACGTACGCTCTGGGGCCAACGTCCTGACTTTC. Translating it yields CASSSDVRSGANVLTF.

This clonotype appeared many times. V is TRBV4-3 and J is TRBJ2-5; D may be TRBD1 (5 bases). CDR3 length: 14 amino acids. Trimming removed 5 bases at V and 5 bases at J, with 15 bases between. Germline V gene lookup returns CDR1 LGHNA and CDR2 YSLEER. Written as DNA, the CDR3 is TGCGCCAGCAGCTTGCTCCAGGGTGCGGAGACCCAGTACTTC. It encodes CASSLLQGAETQYF.

This clonotype has at least ten counts. V gene TRBV7-9 combines with J gene TRBJ2-5; 7 positions match TRBD1. The length of the CDR3 is 12 residues. Germline CDR1 SEHNR, CDR2 FQNEAQ (reference sequence). J lost 5 bases, V lost 4 bases, and 1 base had no gene match. This CDR3 reads CASSSQGETQYF. DNA of the CDR3: TGTGCCAGCAGCTCACAGGGGGAGACCCAGTACTTC.

This sequence joins TRBV12-3 or TRBV12-4 and TRBJ1-6; D is perhaps TRBD1 (5 bases). Trimming took 7 bases from V and 7 from J, leaving 17 bases between them. The CDR3 spans 15 residues. CDR3 loop: CASTRAGLGNSPLHF. In DNA, the CDR3 is TGTGCCAGCACCCGCGCGGGACTTGGAAATTCACCCCTCCACTTT.

The CDR3 region is CASRAAREAFF. For the CDR3, the DNA is TGTGCCAGTAGGGCTGCCAGAGAAGCTTTCTTT. The chain is built from TRBV19 and TRBJ1-1; no reliable D call. The germline V gene has CDR1 LNHDA and CDR2 SQIVND (reference sequence). CDR3 length equals 11 residues. V lost 6 bases and J 8 bases, leaving 10 bases between the germline ends.

This clonotype was seen a few times. The gene calls are TRBV5-1 and TRBJ1-1; D remains unclear. Germline V gives CDR1 SGHRS, CDR2 YFSETQ. The CDR3 contains 15 residues. The V and J ends lost 0 bases and 1 base respectively, with 10 bases between them. CDR3 sequence reads: CASSLEDSWNTEAFF. The CDR3 region has the DNA TGCGCCAGCAGCTTGGAGGACTCATGGAACACTGAAGCTTTCTTT.

This rearrangement joins TRBV27 to TRBJ2-1; TRBD2 matches at 12 bases. Germline CDR1 MNHEY, CDR2 SMNVEV (reference sequence). Unmatched junction bases numbered 12, after V lost 0 bases and J lost 3 bases. The CDR3 spans 20 residues. In nucleotides, the CDR3 is TGTGCCAGCAGTTTATCCTACCTCCTAGCGGGGGGGGACTACTACAATGAGCAGTTCTTC. Translated, it gives CASSLSYLLAGGDYYNEQFF.

This rearrangement joins TRBV13 to TRBJ1-2, with 9 nucleotides matching TRBD1. This CDR3 has 13 residues. CDR1 and CDR2 (germline): PRHDT, FYEKMQ (reference sequence). V lost 5 bases to trimming and J lost 7 bases; unmatched junction nucleotides: 5. The CDR3 region is CASSHGTGRGYTF. As DNA, the CDR3 is TGTGCCAGCAGCCACGGGACAGGGCGTGGCTACACCTTC.

This clonotype was seen many times. The chain couples TRBV4-2 to TRBJ2-1, with TRBD2 identical over 7 bases. CDR3 size: 14 residues. Germline assignment: CDR1 LGHNA and CDR2 YNFKEQ. V was pared by 5 bases and J by 6 bases, with 7 bases of the junction left unmatched. CDR3 bases: TGTGCCAGCAGCGACGGGGGGTTGGTCAATGAGCAGTTCTTC. As protein: CASSDGGLVNEQFF.

Only a few counts were recorded for this clonotype. V is TRBV4-3 and J is TRBJ1-5; D ambiguous. The V gene lost 0 bases and the J gene lost 11 bases, with 11 bases spanning the gap. The length of the CDR3 is 13 residues. Germline V CDR1 and CDR2: LGHNA, YSLEER. The chain's CDR3 is CASSQERASSQHF. The CDR3 DNA is TGCGCCAGCAGCCAAGAAAGGGCCTCGTCCCAGCATTTT.

The chain recombines TRBV6-2 or TRBV6-3 with TRBJ2-7, with D perhaps being TRBD1 or TRBD2 (5 bases each). CDR1 and CDR2 (germline): MNHEY, SVGEGT. V lost 8 bases and J 3 bases, leaving 11 bases between the germline ends. The CDR3 runs to 12 residues. CDR3 sequence: CASGLGVYEQYV. CDR3 coding DNA: TGTGCCAGCGGCCTGGGGGTCTACGAGCAGTACGTC.

The chain uses TRBV9 and TRBJ1-2; D uncertain. The V end was cut by 5 bases, the J end by 8 bases, with 19 bases between. Germline-derived CDR1 and CDR2 are SGDLS and YYNGEE. This CDR3 has 14 amino acids. For the CDR3, the DNA is TGTGCCAGCAGGACCACGGCGGGGTCCGGAGGCTACACCTTC. It codes for CASRTTAGSGGYTF.

The V and J genes are TRBV5-1 and TRBJ2-5, with D perhaps TRBD2 (6 bases). Germline V CDR1 and CDR2: SGHRS, YFSETQ. V was cut by 4 bases and J by 2 bases, with 18 bases left in between. The length of the CDR3 is 16 residues. The CDR3 sequence is CASSGWSRGGQETQYF. The CDR3 nucleotides read TGCGCCAGCAGCGGGTGGTCCCGCGGAGGGCAAGAGACCCAGTACTTC.

The rearrangement uses TRBV7-2 and TRBJ2-3, with D uncertain. V was trimmed by 2 bases and J by 0 bases, leaving 12 bases between them. Per the germline V gene, CDR1 is SGHTA and CDR2 is FQGNSA. The CDR3 spans 16 residues. The CDR3 here is CASSLRSQLSTDTQYF. The CDR3, as DNA: TGTGCCAGCAGCTTACGGTCACAGCTTAGCACAGATACGCAGTATTTT.

This clonotype was recorded many times. The chain employs TRBV7-2 and TRBJ2-1; D tentatively fits TRBD1 or TRBD2 (5 bases each). The CDR3 has 15 residues. Trimming left V 5 bases short and J 9 bases short, with 20 bases between. Germline CDR1 reads SGHTA; CDR2 reads FQGNSA. The DNA of the CDR3 is TGTGCCAGCAGCGACCTCCCGGGTGGGACGGGTGAGCAGTTCTTC. Protein: CASSDLPGGTGEQFF.

This clonotype was picked up one time. This chain joins TRBV7-8 and TRBJ2-5, with D possibly being TRBD1 or TRBD2 (5 bases each). Trimming removed 2 bases at V and 4 bases at J, with 14 bases between. This CDR3 comprises 15 residues. Germline CDR1 reads SGHVS; CDR2 reads FQNEAQ. The CDR3 DNA reads as TGTGCCAGCAGCTTATTAGGGACCCGGATAGAGACCCAGTACTTC. Its translation: CASSLLGTRIETQYF.

The V and J genes are TRBV6-1 and TRBJ1-2; no clear D gene. V was clipped by 4 bases and J by 4 bases, with 7 bases between them. CDR1 MNHNS and CDR2 SASEGT come from the germline V gene. CDR3 length equals 12 residues. The CDR3 region has the DNA TGTGCCAGCAGTGTTAGGACCTATGGCTACACCTTC. It yields the protein CASSVRTYGYTF.

This clonotype was found many times. V and J are TRBV7-3 and TRBJ2-1; TRBD2 matches 11 bases. Germline-derived CDR1 and CDR2 are SGHTA and FQGTGA. This CDR3 has 15 residues. After removal of 5 bases from V and 6 bases from J, the junction contained 6 bases not matched to a gene. CDR3 sequence reads: CASSPLAGGLNEQFF. CDR3 nucleotide sequence: TGTGCCAGCAGCCCGTTAGCGGGGGGGCTCAATGAGCAGTTCTTC. Together with reference TRBV7-3 and TRBJ2-1, the CDR3 gives the full variable domain: GAGVSQTPSNKVTEKGKYVELRCDPISGHTALYWYRQSLGQGPEFLIYFQGTGAADDSGLPNDRFFAVRPEGSVSTLKIQRTERGDSAVYLCASSPLAGGLNEQFFGPGTRLTVL.

This clonotype turned up a few times. This chain's CDR3 is CASTRQGSTEAFF. The CDR3 DNA reads as TGCGCCAGCACCCGACAGGGGAGTACTGAAGCTTTCTTT. The chain combines TRBV5-1 with TRBJ1-1; 8 bases match TRBD1. Germline CDR1 reads SGHRS; CDR2 reads YFSETQ. V lost 6 bases and J lost 5; bases outside the gene matches: 6. The CDR3 is 13 amino acids.

The gene calls are TRBV12-3 or TRBV12-4 and TRBJ1-1; D remains unclear. The CDR3 loop spans 12 amino acids. V lost 3 bases and J lost 6, with 8 bases in between. In DNA, the CDR3 is TGTGCCAGCAGTTTTGTAACGGCTGAAGCTTTCTTT. It translates to CASSFVTAEAFF.

The V call is TRBV12-3 or TRBV12-4, the J call TRBJ1-2; D is ambiguous. The CDR3 runs 14 residues. Trimming pared 3 bases from V and 2 bases from J, leaving 10 bases between. CDR3 amino acids: CASSLRTVNYGYTF. DNA of the CDR3: TGTGCCAGCAGTTTGAGGACGGTGAACTATGGCTACACCTTC.

The V call is TRBV7-2, the J call TRBJ2-5, with 8 bases fitting TRBD2. J gave up 5 bases and V 3 bases, and 8 bases lay outside the gene matches. The CDR3 covers 15 residues. CDR1 SGHTA and CDR2 FQGNSA come from the germline V gene. DNA of the CDR3: TGTGCCAGCAGCTTCCAGCGGGGGAGCGGGGAGACCCAGTACTTC. This codes for CASSFQRGSGETQYF.

On this clonotype itself: This is likely a read error, given that the CDR3 carries no conserved phenylalanine or tryptophan at its end. No DNA is shown, since the ends of the CDR3 on it are uncertain; the CDR3 is the one TCRdb lists. This CDR3 is CASSQDNGYC. The rearrangement links TRBV4-3 to TRBJ2-7. Germline assignment: CDR1 LGHNA and CDR2 YSLEER. The CDR3 numbers 10 amino acids, ends counted.

This chain joins TRBV5-1 and TRBJ1-4; 7 bases are shared with TRBD1. From germline, CDR1 is SGHRS and CDR2 YFSETQ. Trimming took 4 bases from V and 3 from J; bases not matched to a gene: 6. This CDR3 has 15 amino acids. CDR3 DNA sequence: TGCGCCAGCAGCACCCGACAGGGTTCTAATGAAAAACTGTTTTTT. Translating it yields CASSTRQGSNEKLFF.

The gene calls are TRBV10-3 and TRBJ2-1; D assignment may be TRBD1 or TRBD2 (5 bases each). Per germline, CDR1 ENHRY and CDR2 SYGVKD. Trimming shortened V by 8 bases and J by 9 bases, and 11 bases separated the two germline ends. The CDR3 loop spans 11 amino acids. Here the CDR3 reads CAIGTDLEQFF. The CDR3 DNA sequence: TGTGCCATCGGGACCGACCTTGAGCAGTTCTTC.